These T cell receptor beta chains were read from a single sample in a study of CD4+ T cells in melanoma. Method: immunoSEQ multiplex PCR; TCRdb's copy keeps in-frame clones and lacks some. The data contain about 50,000 clones, 89% of them seen just once; the ten biggest clones take up 10% to 15%. The sample taken for sequencing was peripheral blood. The receptors were sampled from a human donor with melanoma. Both conserved end residues are part of each CDR3. The D gene is left open where the match is weak. Only part of the rows carry a size: once, few, many, or a class if the clone is expanded.

clone size	D gene	V gene	J gene	CDR3 protein	CDR3 DNA
NA	TRBD1	TRBV5-1	TRBJ2-1	CASSLQGIVFDEQFF	TGCGCCAGCAGCTTACAGGGGATCGTGTTCGATGAGCAGTTCTTC
once	TRBD1	TRBV5-6	TRBJ2-7	CASSTSGGAALEQYF	TGTGCCAGCAGCACCTCAGGGGGCGCGGCTCTCGAGCAGTACTTC
NA	TRBD1	TRBV30	TRBJ1-6	CACSDRGTSPLHF	TGTGCCTGCTCCGACAGGGGGACTTCACCCCTCCACTTT
NA	NA	TRBV2	TRBJ1-2	CASRVQGEGYTF	TGTGCCAGCAGGGTACAGGGAGAGGGCTACACCTTC
NA	TRBD1	TRBV7-3	TRBJ2-2	CASSLDRVAGELFF	TGTGCCAGCAGCTTGGACAGGGTAGCCGGGGAGCTGTTTTTT
NA	NA	TRBV18	TRBJ2-1	CASSGSSYNEQFF	TGTGCCAGCTCTGGGAGCTCCTACAATGAGCAGTTCTTC
NA	NA	TRBV19	TRBJ1-5	CASSPPGRPDQPQHF	TGTGCCAGTAGTCCCCCGGGACGGCCGGATCAGCCCCAGCATTTT
NA	NA	TRBV20-1	TRBJ2-7	CSAREAYEQYF	TGCAGTGCTAGAGAGGCCTACGAGCAGTACTTC
NA	NA	TRBV19	TRBJ1-5	CASSIVGGPSGQPQHF	TGTGCCAGTAGTATAGTTGGGGGACCATCTGGTCAGCCCCAGCATTTT
NA	NA	TRBV28	TRBJ2-2	CASSWARQGGELFF	TGTGCCAGCAGTTGGGCGCGTCAGGGCGGGGAGCTGTTTTTT
NA	TRBD1	TRBV9	TRBJ2-1	CASSLWDSPYNEQFF	TGTGCCAGCAGCCTTTGGGACAGTCCCTACAATGAGCAGTTCTTC
NA	NA	TRBV30	TRBJ2-5	CAWSVVSGQETQYF	TGTGCCTGGAGTGTCGTGTCGGGACAAGAGACCCAGTACTTC
NA	NA	TRBV18	TRBJ2-7	CASSPPVTYEQYF	TGTGCCAGCTCACCACCGGTTACCTACGAGCAGTACTTC
NA	TRBD1	TRBV28	TRBJ1-2	CASSSWDRGTGYTF	TGTGCCAGCAGTTCTTGGGACAGGGGCACTGGCTACACCTTC
NA	NA	TRBV5-1	TRBJ2-7	CASSFRAGVYYEQYF	TGCGCCAGCAGCTTTCGGGCAGGGGTTTACTACGAGCAGTACTTC
NA	TRBD1	TRBV18	TRBJ2-6	CASSRGQGVLSGANVLTF	TGTGCCAGCTCACGCGGACAGGGGGTACTCTCTGGGGCCAACGTCCTGACTTTC
NA	NA	TRBV6-1	TRBJ1-4	CASSETWVVNEKLFF	TGTGCCAGCAGTGAAACCTGGGTCGTTAATGAAAAACTGTTTTTT
NA	TRBD1	TRBV28	TRBJ1-4	CASSLGQGGKLFF	TGTGCCAGCAGCCTGGGACAGGGAGGAAAACTGTTTTTT
NA	TRBD2	TRBV28	TRBJ2-7	CASSSRRRGGYEQYF	TGTGCCAGCAGTTCGAGGAGGCGGGGGGGCTACGAGCAGTACTTC
NA	NA	TRBV7-9	TRBJ2-1	CASSIRVEQFF	TGTGCCAGCAGCATCAGGGTTGAGCAGTTCTTC
NA	NA	TRBV5-8	TRBJ1-1	CASSPALGRGNTEAFF	TGTGCCAGCAGCCCAGCATTGGGACGGGGGAACACTGAAGCTTTCTTT
NA	NA	TRBV11-2	TRBJ2-4	CASSSRLGVAKNIQYF	TGTGCCAGCAGCTCCCGTCTGGGCGTAGCCAAAAACATTCAGTACTTC
many	TRBD2	TRBV30	TRBJ2-7	CALVAGGLYEQYF	TGTGCCCTCGTCGCGGGGGGGCTCTACGAGCAGTACTTC
NA	NA	TRBV9	TRBJ1-4	CASSEGSLNEKLFF	TGTGCCAGCAGCGAAGGCTCCCTTAATGAAAAACTGTTTTTT
few	NA	TRBV9	TRBJ1-1	CASSTHPDGIDTEAFF	TGTGCCAGCAGCACCCATCCGGACGGGATAGACACTGAAGCTTTCTTT
NA	TRBD1	TRBV14	TRBJ1-2	CASSLDREYGYTF	TGTGCCAGCAGCCTCGACAGGGAGTATGGCTACACCTTC
few	NA	TRBV19	TRBJ2-7	CASSIGDRDPPPNEQYF	TGTGCCAGTAGTATAGGGGACCGGGACCCACCTCCCAACGAGCAGTACTTC
NA	NA	TRBV30	TRBJ2-7	CAWRGLDTLSSYEQYF	TGTGCCTGGAGGGGCCTGGACACCCTAAGCTCCTACGAGCAGTACTTC
NA	NA	TRBV7-2	TRBJ2-1	CASSLALAPSQFF	TGTGCCAGCAGCTTAGCGCTCGCCCCGTCGCAGTTCTTC
NA	TRBD1	TRBV28	TRBJ1-2	CASSSQGDSGYTF	TGTGCCAGCAGTTCACAGGGGGACAGTGGCTACACCTTC
NA	NA	TRBV5-6	TRBJ2-3	CASSSQGGTQYF	TGTGCCAGCAGCTCCCAGGGTGGAACGCAGTATTTT
NA	TRBD1	TRBV6-1	TRBJ2-7	CASSAAGTGPYEQYF	TGTGCCAGCAGTGCAGCCGGGACAGGGCCCTACGAGCAGTACTTC
NA	NA	TRBV12-1	TRBJ2-1	CASSFLRAFSYNEQFF	TGTGCCAGCAGCTTTTTACGAGCTTTCTCCTACAATGAGCAGTTCTTC
NA	NA	TRBV30	TRBJ1-6	CAWSVRRGGGPPLHF	TGTGCCTGGAGTGTACGTCGAGGGGGGGGTCCGCCCCTCCACTTT
NA	NA	TRBV21-1	TRBJ2-7	CASSLRHCYEQYF	TGTGCCAGCAGCCTCCGACACTGCTACGAGCAGTACTTC
NA	NA	TRBV11-2	TRBJ2-1	CASSLEAGGSNEQFF	TGTGCCAGCAGCTTAGAGGCAGGGGGGTCGAATGAGCAGTTCTTC
NA	TRBD1	TRBV11-2	TRBJ1-6	CASSSDRVYNSPLHF	TGTGCCAGCAGCTCAGACAGGGTCTATAATTCACCCCTCCACTTT
NA	NA	TRBV4-3	TRBJ1-3	CASSQDGHFRDTIYF	TGCGCCAGCAGCCAAGACGGACATTTTCGGGACACCATATATTTT
NA	TRBD2	TRBV6-6	TRBJ2-3	CASTNTGGGTQYF	TGTGCCAGCACCAACACCGGGGGGGGTACGCAGTATTTT
NA	NA	TRBV2	TRBJ2-7	CASSRTDYEQYF	TGTGCCAGCAGTCGGACTGACTACGAGCAGTACTTC
NA	NA	TRBV18	TRBJ2-5	CASSPSSWETQYF	TGTGCCAGCTCACCTTCGTCCTGGGAGACCCAGTACTTC
NA	NA	TRBV29-1	TRBJ2-6	CSASAAASPWNSGANVLTF	TGCAGCGCCAGTGCGGCAGCTAGCCCTTGGAACTCTGGGGCCAACGTCCTGACTTTC
NA	NA	TRBV5-6	TRBJ2-5	CASSLRLTGGTQYF	TGTGCCAGCAGCCTACGGCTCACTGGAGGGACCCAGTACTTC
NA	NA	TRBV10-1	TRBJ2-5	CASSESKVPETQYF	TGCGCCAGCAGTGAGTCGAAGGTTCCGGAGACCCAGTACTTC
NA	NA	TRBV12-5	TRBJ2-7	CASGPDADEQYF	TGTGCTAGTGGCCCCGACGCGGACGAGCAGTACTTC
NA	NA	TRBV13	TRBJ2-1	CASSSGPSSYNEQFF	TGTGCCAGCAGTTCGGGACCCAGCTCCTACAATGAGCAGTTCTTC
once	NA	TRBV5-8	TRBJ1-2	CASSLTRSGSETF	TGTGCCAGCAGCTTGACAAGGAGCGGCAGTGAGACCTTC
NA	TRBD1	TRBV5-8	TRBJ2-7	CAVYPGQVYEQYF	TGTGCCGTCTACCCGGGACAGGTCTACGAGCAGTACTTC
NA	TRBD1	TRBV7-9	TRBJ2-7	CASSAGQGLSYEQYF	TGTGCCAGCAGCGCCGGACAGGGGTTGTCCTACGAGCAGTACTTC